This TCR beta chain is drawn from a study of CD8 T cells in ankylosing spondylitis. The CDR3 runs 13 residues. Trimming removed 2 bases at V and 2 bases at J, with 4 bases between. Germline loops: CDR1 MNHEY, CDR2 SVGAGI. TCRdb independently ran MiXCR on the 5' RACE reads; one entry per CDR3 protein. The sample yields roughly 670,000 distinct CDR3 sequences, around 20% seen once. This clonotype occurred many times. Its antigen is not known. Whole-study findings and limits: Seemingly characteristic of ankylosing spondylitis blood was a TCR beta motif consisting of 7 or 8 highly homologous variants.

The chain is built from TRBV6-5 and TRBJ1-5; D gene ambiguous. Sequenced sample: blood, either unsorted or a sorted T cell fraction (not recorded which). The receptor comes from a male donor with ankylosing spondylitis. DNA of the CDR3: TGTGCCAGCAGTTACGGGGGCAATCAGCCCCAGCATTTT. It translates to CASSYGGNQPQHF.